Listed below are T cell receptor beta chains from one sample, sequenced in a study of response to subunit inactivated influenza vaccine. One entry per CDR3 protein, called by TCRdb with MiXCR from the RT-PCR reads. The table records about half a million distinct CDR3 sequences, about 8% of them present only once. The sequenced sample was PBMCs from blood, obtained about 23 months after vaccination. The origin of the receptors is a man in his fifties or sixties who received an inactivated influenza vaccine. The CDR3 runs from the conserved cysteine through the conserved F or W. Fields, in order: CDR3 DNA, CDR3 protein, V gene, clone size, D gene, J gene. A D gene is named only where the DNA matches it firmly. The size field is filled for only some rows; it gives once, few, many or a size class.

DNA: TGCAGTGCTAGTGCCAGCGGGGGGGCCGTCAATGAGCAGTTCTTC; CDR3: CSASASGGAVNEQFF; V: TRBV20-1; size: few; D: TRBD2; J: TRBJ2-1
DNA: TGCAGTGCTAGGGCGGGAAAGAGAGAGACCCAGTACTTC; CDR3: CSARAGKRETQYF; V: TRBV20-1; size: many; D: NA; J: TRBJ2-5
DNA: TGTGCCAGCAAGCGGGGAAGTTCCTACAATGAGCAGTTCTTC; CDR3: CASKRGSSYNEQFF; V: TRBV2; size: few; D: TRBD2; J: TRBJ2-1
DNA: TGTGCCAGCAGGCGGGACAGTGAAAAACTGTTTTTT; CDR3: CASRRDSEKLFF; V: TRBV5-6; size: few; D: TRBD1; J: TRBJ1-4
DNA: TGTGCCAGCAGTTATTCCGGAGGGGACAGGGGTTACACCTTC; CDR3: CASSYSGGDRGYTF; V: TRBV28; size: few; D: TRBD1; J: TRBJ1-2
DNA: TGTGCCAGCAGTTACTCGGGCAATGAGCAGTTCTTC; CDR3: CASSYSGNEQFF; V: TRBV6-5; size: many; D: NA; J: TRBJ2-1
DNA: TGTGCCACCAGCAGAGTTCGGGGGCTAAGTAATTCACCCCTCCACTTT; CDR3: CATSRVRGLSNSPLHF; V: TRBV15; size: few; D: NA; J: TRBJ1-6
DNA: TGCAGTGCTAGAGGGGACAGGGTCTCTGAAGCTTTCTTT; CDR3: CSARGDRVSEAFF; V: TRBV20-1; size: NA; D: TRBD1; J: TRBJ1-1
DNA: TGTGCCAGCAGTGCCAGGGGGGCTGGGGCCAACGTCCTGACTTTC; CDR3: CASSARGAGANVLTF; V: TRBV12-3/TRBV12-4; size: few; D: NA; J: TRBJ2-6
DNA: TGTGCCAGCAGCCGGACTAGCGGGAGCTCCTACAATGAGCAGTTCTTC; CDR3: CASSRTSGSSYNEQFF; V: TRBV6-2/TRBV6-3; size: many; D: TRBD2; J: TRBJ2-1
DNA: TGCAGTGCTAGAGATTGGGGGATGGCTAGCGGAGAGAACACCGGGGAGCTGTTTTTT; CDR3: CSARDWGMASGENTGELFF; V: TRBV20-1; size: NA; D: TRBD2; J: TRBJ2-2
DNA: TGCGCCAGCAGCTTGTCTATTGCCGGGGAGCTGTTTTTT; CDR3: CASSLSIAGELFF; V: TRBV5-1; size: many; D: NA; J: TRBJ2-2
DNA: TGCGCCAGCAGCGTTGGGTCCACCATCTACGAGCAGTACTTC; CDR3: CASSVGSTIYEQYF; V: TRBV5-1; size: few; D: NA; J: TRBJ2-7
DNA: TGTGCCACCAGTGACAGGACAGGGGGGGGTCAAGAGACCCAGTACTTC; CDR3: CATSDRTGGGQETQYF; V: TRBV24-1; size: NA; D: TRBD1; J: TRBJ2-5
DNA: TGTGCCAGCAGCTTCAGGCCCACAGATACGCAGTATTTT; CDR3: CASSFRPTDTQYF; V: TRBV7-2; size: few; D: NA; J: TRBJ2-3
DNA: TGTGCCACCAGTGATTTATGGTACGAGCAGTACTTC; CDR3: CATSDLWYEQYF; V: TRBV24-1; size: NA; D: NA; J: TRBJ2-7
DNA: TGCAGTGCTGTCCCGGGACAGGGGACTAGCGGGAGGTTAGGTGAGCAGTTCTTC; CDR3: CSAVPGQGTSGRLGEQFF; V: TRBV20-1; size: many; D: TRBD2; J: TRBJ2-1
DNA: TGTGCCAGCAGCTCAAAGGCTAGAACCGGGGAGCTGTTTTTT; CDR3: CASSSKARTGELFF; V: TRBV7-3; size: NA; D: NA; J: TRBJ2-2
DNA: TGCGCCAGCAGCTTAACAGGACAGCGCTACAATGAGCAGTTCTTC; CDR3: CASSLTGQRYNEQFF; V: TRBV5-1; size: few; D: NA; J: TRBJ2-1
DNA: TGTGCCAGCAGTTACTCGATGGCGGGCGCTTGGAATGAGCAGTTCTTC; CDR3: CASSYSMAGAWNEQFF; V: TRBV6-2/TRBV6-3; size: many; D: NA; J: TRBJ2-1
DNA: TGTGCCAGCAGCCCCCAGGGACAGGGAATAGCTGAAGCTTTCTTT; CDR3: CASSPQGQGIAEAFF; V: TRBV7-2; size: few; D: TRBD1; J: TRBJ1-1
DNA: TGCAGTGCTAGGACAGTCAAACAGCCCCAGCATTTT; CDR3: CSARTVKQPQHF; V: TRBV20-1; size: NA; D: NA; J: TRBJ1-5
DNA: TGCGCCAGCAGCTTGGGGGACAAGCGTTTTCAGGAGTACTTC; CDR3: CASSLGDKRFQEYF; V: TRBV5-1; size: many; D: NA; J: TRBJ2-7
DNA: TGTGCCAGCAGTGGCTCGGTCAATGAGCAGTTCTTC; CDR3: CASSGSVNEQFF; V: TRBV12-3/TRBV12-4; size: many; D: NA; J: TRBJ2-1
DNA: TGTGCCACCAGCAGGGGAGACTTCCTCTCCTACGAGCAGTACTTC; CDR3: CATSRGDFLSYEQYF; V: TRBV28; size: NA; D: NA; J: TRBJ2-7
DNA: TGTGCCAGCAGTTTATTTTTAACCGGCCCCGAGGGGGAAAAACTGTTTTTT; CDR3: CASSLFLTGPEGEKLFF; V: TRBV12-3/TRBV12-4; size: NA; D: NA; J: TRBJ1-4
DNA: TGTGCCAGCAGCCAAGTAGGGTCTGGAAACACCATATATTTT; CDR3: CASSQVGSGNTIYF; V: TRBV14; size: many; D: NA; J: TRBJ1-3
DNA: TGCGCCAGCAGCTTGGGGGGACAGGGTAACACTGAAGCTTTCTTT; CDR3: CASSLGGQGNTEAFF; V: TRBV5-1; size: NA; D: TRBD1; J: TRBJ1-1
DNA: TGTGCCAGCAGGACAGGGTTCAACTACGAGCAGTACTTC; CDR3: CASRTGFNYEQYF; V: TRBV27; size: many; D: TRBD1; J: TRBJ2-7
DNA: TGTGCCAGCAGCCAAGGAACGGCAAGCTCCTACAATGAGCAGTTCTTC; CDR3: CASSQGTASSYNEQFF; V: TRBV3-1; size: NA; D: NA; J: TRBJ2-1
DNA: TGCGCCAGCAGACCCGGACAGTTCTTCTCCTACGAGCAGTACTTC; CDR3: CASRPGQFFSYEQYF; V: TRBV4-3; size: NA; D: NA; J: TRBJ2-7
DNA: TGTGCCAGCCTTTATCCAGGGGATGGCTACGAGCAGTACTTC; CDR3: CASLYPGDGYEQYF; V: TRBV2; size: NA; D: NA; J: TRBJ2-7
DNA: TGCAGTGATGGGACGACAGATACGCAGTATTTT; CDR3: CSDGTTDTQYF; V: TRBV20-1; size: NA; D: NA; J: TRBJ2-3
DNA: TGTGCCAGCAGGCCGGGGATGAACACCGGGGAGCTGTTTTTT; CDR3: CASRPGMNTGELFF; V: TRBV6-2/TRBV6-3; size: many; D: NA; J: TRBJ2-2
DNA: TGTGCCAGCTCCCTCTTTGGGGGCCCCACAGATACGCAGTATTTT; CDR3: CASSLFGGPTDTQYF; V: TRBV7-2; size: many; D: NA; J: TRBJ2-3
DNA: TGCAGTGCTCGAGGACAGGGGGGACTGGGGATTCAGTACTTC; CDR3: CSARGQGGLGIQYF; V: TRBV20-1; size: NA; D: TRBD1; J: TRBJ2-4
DNA: TGCAGTGCTGCAGGACGGACAGGGGGTAACTATGGCTACACCTTC; CDR3: CSAAGRTGGNYGYTF; V: TRBV20-1; size: NA; D: TRBD1; J: TRBJ1-2
DNA: TGCGCCAGCAGCCATTTCAGGGGGAACGACTACGAGCAGTACTTC; CDR3: CASSHFRGNDYEQYF; V: TRBV4-1; size: many; D: TRBD1; J: TRBJ2-7
DNA: TGTGCCAGCAGTTCAGACATCGGGAATTATCAGCCCCAGCATTTT; CDR3: CASSSDIGNYQPQHF; V: TRBV6-2/TRBV6-3; size: few; D: NA; J: TRBJ1-5